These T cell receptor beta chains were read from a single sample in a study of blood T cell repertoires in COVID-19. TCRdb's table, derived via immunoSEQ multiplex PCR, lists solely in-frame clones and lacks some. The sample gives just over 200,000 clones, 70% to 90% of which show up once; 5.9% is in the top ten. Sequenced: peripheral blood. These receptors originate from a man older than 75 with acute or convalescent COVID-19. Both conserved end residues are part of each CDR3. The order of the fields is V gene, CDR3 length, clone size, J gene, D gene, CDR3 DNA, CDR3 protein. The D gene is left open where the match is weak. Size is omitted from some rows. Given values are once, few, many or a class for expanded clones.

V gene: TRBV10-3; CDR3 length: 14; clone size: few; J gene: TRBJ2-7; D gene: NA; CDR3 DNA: TGTGCCATCAGTGAGTCCGGGACTCTCTACGAGCAGTACTTC; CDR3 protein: CAISESGTLYEQYF
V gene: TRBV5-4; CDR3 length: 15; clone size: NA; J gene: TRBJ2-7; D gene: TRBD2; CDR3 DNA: TGTGCCAGCAGCTTTAGCGGGGGCCATTATTACGAGCAGTACTTC; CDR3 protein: CASSFSGGHYYEQYF
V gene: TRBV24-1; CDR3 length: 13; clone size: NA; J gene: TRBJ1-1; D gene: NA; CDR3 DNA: TGTGCCACCAGTGATCCACAAGAGAGGGAGGCTTTCTTT; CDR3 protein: CATSDPQEREAFF
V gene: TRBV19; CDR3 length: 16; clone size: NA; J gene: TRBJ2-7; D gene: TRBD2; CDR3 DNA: TGTGCCAGTAGTCAAGGGACTAGCGGGACCCTCGGGGAGCAGTACTTC; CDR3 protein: CASSQGTSGTLGEQYF
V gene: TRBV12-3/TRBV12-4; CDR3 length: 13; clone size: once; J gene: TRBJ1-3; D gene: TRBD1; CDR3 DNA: TGTGCCAGCAGAAGAGGGGGCGAAAACACCATATATTTT; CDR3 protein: CASRRGGENTIYF
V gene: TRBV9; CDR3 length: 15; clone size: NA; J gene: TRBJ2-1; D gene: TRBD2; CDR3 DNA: TGTGCCAGCAGCGACCTCGCGGGAGAGCGTAGTGAGCAGTTCTTC; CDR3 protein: CASSDLAGERSEQFF
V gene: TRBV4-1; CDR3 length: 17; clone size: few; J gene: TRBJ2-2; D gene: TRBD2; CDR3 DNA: TGCGCCAGCAGACCACCGGGACTAGCGGTTAACACCGGGGAGCTGTTTTTT; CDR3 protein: CASRPPGLAVNTGELFF
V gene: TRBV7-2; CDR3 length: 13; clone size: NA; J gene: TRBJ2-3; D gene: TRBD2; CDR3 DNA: TGTGCCAGCAACTTAGCGGGAGGGGATACGCAGTATTTT; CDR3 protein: CASNLAGGDTQYF
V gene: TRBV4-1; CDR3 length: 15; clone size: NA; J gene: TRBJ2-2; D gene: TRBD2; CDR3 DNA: TGCGCCAGCAGCCTAGGACTAGGCCCCGCTGGGGAGCTGTTTTTT; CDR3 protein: CASSLGLGPAGELFF
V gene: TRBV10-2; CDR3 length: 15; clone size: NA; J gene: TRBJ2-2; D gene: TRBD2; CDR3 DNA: TGCGCCAGCAGAGAAAGCGGGACGAACACCGGGGAGCTGTTTTTT; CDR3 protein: CASRESGTNTGELFF
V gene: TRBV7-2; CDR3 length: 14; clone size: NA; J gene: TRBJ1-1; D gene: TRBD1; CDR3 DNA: TGTGCCAGCAGCTTAGTAGGACAGGGCGGCGAAGCTTTCTTT; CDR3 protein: CASSLVGQGGEAFF
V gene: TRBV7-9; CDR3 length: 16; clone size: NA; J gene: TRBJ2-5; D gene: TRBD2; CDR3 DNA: TGTGCCAGCACCCAGTTTATAGCGGGATTCCCTTTAACCCAGTACTTC; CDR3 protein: CASTQFIAGFPLTQYF
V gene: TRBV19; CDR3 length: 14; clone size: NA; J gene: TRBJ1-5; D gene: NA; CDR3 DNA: TGTGCCAGTATGGGCAGGGGACCCAATCAGCCCCAGCATTTT; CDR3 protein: CASMGRGPNQPQHF
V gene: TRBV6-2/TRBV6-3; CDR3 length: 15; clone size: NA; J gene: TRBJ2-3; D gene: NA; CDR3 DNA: TGTGCCAGCAGTTACTCTGTCGATCGGACAGATACGCAGTATTTT; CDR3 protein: CASSYSVDRTDTQYF
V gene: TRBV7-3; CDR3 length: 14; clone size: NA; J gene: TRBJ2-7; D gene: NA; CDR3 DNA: TGTGCCAGCAGCTTCACAGCGGGCGTCGGCGAGCAGTACTTC; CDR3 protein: CASSFTAGVGEQYF
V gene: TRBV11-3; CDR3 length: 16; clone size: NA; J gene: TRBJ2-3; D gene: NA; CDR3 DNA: TGTGCCAGCAGCTTAGATACTGCAGGGAGCACAGATACGCAGTATTTT; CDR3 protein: CASSLDTAGSTDTQYF
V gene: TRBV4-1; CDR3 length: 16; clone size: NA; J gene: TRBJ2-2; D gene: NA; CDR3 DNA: TGCGCCAGCAGCCACGAAAGCCGGTTTGTCACCGGGGAGCTGTTTTTT; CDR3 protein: CASSHESRFVTGELFF
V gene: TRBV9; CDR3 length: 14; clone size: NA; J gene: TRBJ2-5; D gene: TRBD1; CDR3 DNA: TGTGCCAGCAGCCTCAGGGACAGGGAAGAGACCCAGTACTTC; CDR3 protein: CASSLRDREETQYF
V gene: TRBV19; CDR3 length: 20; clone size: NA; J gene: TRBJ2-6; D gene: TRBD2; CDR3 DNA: TGTGCCAGTAGTATCGTGGGACTAGCGGGAGGGAACTCTGGGGCCAACGTCCTGACTTTC; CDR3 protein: CASSIVGLAGGNSGANVLTF
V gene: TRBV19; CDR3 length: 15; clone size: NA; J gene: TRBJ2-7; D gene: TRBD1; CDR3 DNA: TGTGCCAGTAGCCCAACCACCGGGACAGGGCGGGCACAGTACTTC; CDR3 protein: CASSPTTGTGRAQYF
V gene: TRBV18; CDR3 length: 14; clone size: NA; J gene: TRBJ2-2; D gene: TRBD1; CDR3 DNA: TGTGCCAGCATTACAGGGGTGAACACCGGGGAGCTGTTTTTT; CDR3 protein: CASITGVNTGELFF
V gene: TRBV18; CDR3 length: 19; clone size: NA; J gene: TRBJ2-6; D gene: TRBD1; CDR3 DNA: TGTGCCAGCTCACCGAAGACAGGGGGAATCAACTCCGGGGCCAACGTCCTGACTTTC; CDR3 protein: CASSPKTGGINSGANVLTF